This record covers a single T cell receptor (beta chain). The data are from a study of blood T cell repertoires in COVID-19. Study-level information: Sites across the United States, Italy and Spain contributed samples from acute and convalescent COVID-19. Sources were T cells, B-cell-depleted T cells, or PBMCs; the material itself was cDNA or gDNA.

Original analysis: Reference gene primer amplification gave estimated nucleated cell counts. Generated by immunoSEQ multiplex PCR, the TCRdb table keeps only in-frame clones and is missing some. V, J and clone size are taken as reported in that table, and D and trimming were inferred from the DNA itself. Counted here are about 200,000 clones, around 82% occurring once; the ten biggest clones make up about 2.7%. The CDR3 totals 13 residues. The J segment lost 1 base and the V segment lost 6 bases, leaving 3 bases of the junction unmatched. Germline CDR1 and CDR2: LNHDA and SQIVND (reference sequence).

The specimen sequenced was peripheral blood. The source of this sequence is a woman aged 35 to 49 with active or convalescent COVID-19. This sequence joins TRBV19 and TRBJ2-7; TRBD1 agrees at 7 bases. DNA of the CDR3: TGTGCCAGTAGCACGGACAGGTCCTACGAGCAGTACTTC. Its translation: CASSTDRSYEQYF.